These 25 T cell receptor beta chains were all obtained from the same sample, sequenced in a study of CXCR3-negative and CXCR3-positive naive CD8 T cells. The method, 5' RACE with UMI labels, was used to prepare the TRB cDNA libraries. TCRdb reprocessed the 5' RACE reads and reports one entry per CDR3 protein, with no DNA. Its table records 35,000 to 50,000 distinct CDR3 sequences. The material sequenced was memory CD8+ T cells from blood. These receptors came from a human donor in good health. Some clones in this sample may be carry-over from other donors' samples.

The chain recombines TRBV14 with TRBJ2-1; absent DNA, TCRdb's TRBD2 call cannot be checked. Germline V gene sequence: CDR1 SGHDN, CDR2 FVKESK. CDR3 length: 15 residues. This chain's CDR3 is CASSELAGGLDEQFF.

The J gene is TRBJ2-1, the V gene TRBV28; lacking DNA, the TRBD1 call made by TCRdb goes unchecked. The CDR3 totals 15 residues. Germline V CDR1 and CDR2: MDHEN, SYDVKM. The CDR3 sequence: CASSFARGHYNEQFF.

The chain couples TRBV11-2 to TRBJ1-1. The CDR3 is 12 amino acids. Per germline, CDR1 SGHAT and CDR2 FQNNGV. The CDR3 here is CASRGMNTEAFF.

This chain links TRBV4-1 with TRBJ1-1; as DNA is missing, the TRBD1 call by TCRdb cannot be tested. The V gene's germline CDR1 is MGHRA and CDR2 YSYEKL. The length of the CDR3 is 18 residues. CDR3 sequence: CASSQDPQGVGMNTEAFF.

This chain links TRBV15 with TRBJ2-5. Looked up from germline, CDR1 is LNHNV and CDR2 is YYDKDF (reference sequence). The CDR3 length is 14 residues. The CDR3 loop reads CATSREQTQETQYF.

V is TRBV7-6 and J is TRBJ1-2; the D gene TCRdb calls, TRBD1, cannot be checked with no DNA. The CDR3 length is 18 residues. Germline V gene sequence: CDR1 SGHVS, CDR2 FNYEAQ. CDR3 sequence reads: CASSLAIRSGDSNYGYTF.

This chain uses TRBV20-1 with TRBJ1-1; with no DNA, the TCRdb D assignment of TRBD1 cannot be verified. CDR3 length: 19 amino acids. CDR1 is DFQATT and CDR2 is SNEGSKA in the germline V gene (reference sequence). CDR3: CSARRPLKYDRGWHTEAFF.

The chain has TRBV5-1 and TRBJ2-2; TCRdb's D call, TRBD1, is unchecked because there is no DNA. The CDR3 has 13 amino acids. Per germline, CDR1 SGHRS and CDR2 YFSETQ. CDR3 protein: CASTPGNTGELFF.

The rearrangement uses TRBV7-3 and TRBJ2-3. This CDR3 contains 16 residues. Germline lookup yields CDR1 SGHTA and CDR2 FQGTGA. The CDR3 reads CASSLTLRGRTDTQYF.

CDR3 residues: CASSYSPAGERGVHSTYEQYF. The chain has TRBV7-9 and TRBJ2-7. Per the germline V gene, CDR1 is SEHNR and CDR2 is FQNEAQ (reference sequence). The length of the CDR3 is 21 residues.

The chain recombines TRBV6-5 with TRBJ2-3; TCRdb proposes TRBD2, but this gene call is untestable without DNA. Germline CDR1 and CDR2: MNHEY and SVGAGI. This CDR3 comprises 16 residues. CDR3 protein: CASSSWTSGGSGTQYF.

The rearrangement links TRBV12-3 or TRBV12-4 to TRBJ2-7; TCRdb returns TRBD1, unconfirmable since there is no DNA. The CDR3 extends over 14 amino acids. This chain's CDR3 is CASSFDTGSYEQYF.

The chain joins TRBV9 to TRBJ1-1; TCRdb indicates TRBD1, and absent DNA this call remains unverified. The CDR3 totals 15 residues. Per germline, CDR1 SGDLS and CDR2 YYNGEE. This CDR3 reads CASSVVGLTGTEAFF.

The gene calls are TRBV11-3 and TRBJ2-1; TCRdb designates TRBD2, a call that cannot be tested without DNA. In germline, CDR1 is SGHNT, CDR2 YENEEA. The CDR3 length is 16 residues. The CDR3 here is CASSARLAVPLNEQFF.

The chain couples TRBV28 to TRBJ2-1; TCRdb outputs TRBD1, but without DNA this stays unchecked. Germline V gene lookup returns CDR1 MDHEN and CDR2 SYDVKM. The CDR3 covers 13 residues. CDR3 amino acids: CASSPLEDNEQFF.

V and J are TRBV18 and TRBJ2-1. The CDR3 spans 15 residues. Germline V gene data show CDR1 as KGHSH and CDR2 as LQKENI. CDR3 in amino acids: CASSQRGGPYNEQFF.

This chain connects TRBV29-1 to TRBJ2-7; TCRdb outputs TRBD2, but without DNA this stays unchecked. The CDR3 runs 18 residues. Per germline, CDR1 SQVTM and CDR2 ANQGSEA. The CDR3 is CSVKNRGLAGGPIVEQYF.

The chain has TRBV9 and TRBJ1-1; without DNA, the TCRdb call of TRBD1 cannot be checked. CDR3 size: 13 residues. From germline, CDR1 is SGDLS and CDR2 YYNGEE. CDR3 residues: CASSQQGTTEAFF.

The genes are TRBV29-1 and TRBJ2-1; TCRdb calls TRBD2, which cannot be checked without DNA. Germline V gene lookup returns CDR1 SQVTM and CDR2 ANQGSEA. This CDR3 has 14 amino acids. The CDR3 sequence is CSVTASGGADEQFF.

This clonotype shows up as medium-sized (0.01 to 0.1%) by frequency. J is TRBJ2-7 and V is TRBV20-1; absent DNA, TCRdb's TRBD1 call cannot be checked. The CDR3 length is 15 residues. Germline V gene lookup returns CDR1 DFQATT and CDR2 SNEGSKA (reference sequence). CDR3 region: CSAQYPDREGYEQYF.

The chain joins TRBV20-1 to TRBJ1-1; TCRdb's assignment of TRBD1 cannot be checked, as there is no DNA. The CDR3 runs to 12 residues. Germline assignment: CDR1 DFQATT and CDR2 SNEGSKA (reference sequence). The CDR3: CSARGGDTEAFF.

The CDR3 here is CSARGLAGGPVGQETQYF. This rearrangement joins TRBV20-1 to TRBJ2-5; as DNA is missing, the TRBD2 call by TCRdb cannot be tested. This CDR3 region has 18 residues. Germline V gene sequence: CDR1 DFQATT, CDR2 SNEGSKA (reference sequence).

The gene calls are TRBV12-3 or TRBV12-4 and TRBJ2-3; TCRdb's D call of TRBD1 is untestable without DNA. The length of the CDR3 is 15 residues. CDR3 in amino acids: CASTPPTGVRATQYF.

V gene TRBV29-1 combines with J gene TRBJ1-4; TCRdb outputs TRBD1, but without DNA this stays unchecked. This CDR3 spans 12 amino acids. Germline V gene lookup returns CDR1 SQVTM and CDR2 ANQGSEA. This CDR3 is CSVEDRKGFLFF.

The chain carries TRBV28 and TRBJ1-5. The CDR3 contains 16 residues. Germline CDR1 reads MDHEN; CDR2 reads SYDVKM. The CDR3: CASRPSITGYEQPQHF.